The 8 T cell receptor beta chains reported below all come from one sample, sequenced in a study of post-analysis software for immune sequencing data. The antigens these receptors bind are not known. Researchers reported that TCR beta cDNA libraries carried unique molecular identifiers. TCRdb reprocessed the PCR reads with MiXCR, giving one entry per CDR3 protein. The sample consists of about 820,000 distinct CDR3 sequences, roughly 50% of them appearing once. Regarding the study as a whole: Patients carried roughly 5 TRBV segments more frequently than controls did, and TRBV5-6, TRBV5-1 and TRBV20-1 were among them.

Sequencing was carried out using blood. These receptors were taken from a girl between 10 and 17 years old with multiple sclerosis.

The chain has TRBV2 and TRBJ2-3; no clear D gene. CDR1 and CDR2 (germline): SNHLY, FYNNEI. The CDR3 contains 15 residues. The ends were cut back, 4 bases at V and 0 bases at J, with 11 bases in the middle. CDR3 DNA sequence: TGTGCCAGCAGTGCAGACTCAACAAGCACAGATACGCAGTATTTT. Amino acid sequence: CASSADSTSTDTQYF.

A few counts support this clonotype. The chain is built from TRBV5-6 and TRBJ2-1, with 7 nucleotides matching TRBD2. Germline V CDR1 and CDR2: SGHDT, YYEEEE. V trimming: 0 bases; J trimming: 6 bases; junction bases outside the gene matches: 9. This CDR3 is built from 16 residues. CDR3 protein: CASSLDQREGFNEQFF. In DNA form, the CDR3 reads TGTGCCAGCAGCTTGGATCAGAGGGAGGGTTTCAATGAGCAGTTCTTC.

V usage is TRBV5-6 and J usage is TRBJ1-5; TRBD1 matches at 8 bases. Germline assignment: CDR1 SGHDT and CDR2 YYEEEE. The CDR3 is 17 amino acids. With V trimmed by 4 bases and J by 3 bases, 12 bases remained unmatched. The CDR3 spells CASSLHWGTGNNQPQHF. CDR3 nucleotide sequence: TGTGCCAGCAGCCTACACTGGGGGACAGGTAACAATCAGCCCCAGCATTTT. Full variable domain (remainder filled in from reference TRBV5-6 and TRBJ1-5): DAGVTQSPTHLIKTRGQQVTLRCSPKSGHDTVSWYQQALGQGPQFIFQYYEEEERQRGNFPDRFSGHQFPNYSSELNVNALLLGDSALYLCASSLHWGTGNNQPQHFGDGTRLSIL.

The V and J genes are TRBV29-1 and TRBJ2-7; D call uncertain. This CDR3 region has 11 residues. V lost 6 bases and J lost 6, with 12 bases in between. Germline CDR1 and CDR2: SQVTM and ANQGSEA. The CDR3 DNA reads TGCAGCGTGCGAGCTCTATCCGAGCAGTACTTC. Amino acid sequence: CSVRALSEQYF.

The DNA for the CDR3 is TGCGCCAGCAGCCGGGCCCCGTCGACAGGCTCCTACGAGCAGTACTTC. It codes for CASSRAPSTGSYEQYF. This chain connects TRBV4-1 to TRBJ2-7, with TRBD1 as a possible D gene (6 bases). The ends were cut back, 4 bases at V and 0 bases at J, with 16 bases in the middle. CDR1 and CDR2 (germline): MGHRA, YSYEKL. CDR3 size: 16 residues.

The chain couples TRBV5-5 to TRBJ2-5; the match to TRBD2 covers 7 bases. From germline, CDR1 is SGHKS and CDR2 YYEKEE (reference sequence). Germline trimming cut 3 bases from V and 1 base from J; bases unmatched to any gene: 3. This CDR3 is 14 amino acids long. This CDR3 is CASSWGLPQETQYF. For the CDR3, the DNA is TGTGCCAGCAGCTGGGGACTACCCCAAGAGACCCAGTACTTC. The variable domain in full, completed from reference TRBV5-5 and TRBJ2-5, reads DAGVTQSPTHLIKTRGQQVTLRCSPISGHKSVSWYQQVLGQGPQFIFQYYEKEERGRGNFPDRFSARQFPNYSSELNVNALLLGDSALYLCASSWGLPQETQYFGPGTRLLVL.

The rearrangement links TRBV3-1 to TRBJ1-6, with a weak D call TRBD1 (5 bases). The V gene's germline CDR1 is LGHDT and CDR2 YNNKEL (reference sequence). This CDR3 spans 16 amino acids. Trimming stripped 2 bases from V and 7 bases from J, with 15 bases between. The CDR3 nucleotides read TGTGCCAGCAGCCAATTAGGAGCCGGGACCAATTCACCCCTCCACTTT. Its translation: CASSQLGAGTNSPLHF.

The CDR3: CASSYGIVPMAETQYF. In DNA form, the CDR3 reads TGTGCCAGCAGTTACGGAATAGTCCCTATGGCGGAGACCCAGTACTTC. The rearrangement uses TRBV6-6 and TRBJ2-5; D unresolved. The germline gives CDR1 MNHNY, CDR2 SVGAGI (reference sequence). Trimming cost V 2 bases and J 5 bases, with 18 bases left between them. The length of the CDR3 is 16 residues.